The T cell receptor beta chain under discussion was sequenced for a study of response to subunit inactivated influenza vaccine. CDR3 length: 14 residues. V was trimmed by 2 bases and J by 0 bases, leaving 11 bases between them. CDR1 and CDR2 from the germline V gene are DFQATT and SNEGSKA (reference sequence). TCRdb redid the calling of the RT-PCR reads with MiXCR, one entry per CDR3 protein. The sample lists roughly 620,000 distinct CDR3 sequences, 10% to 12% occurring once. A further study also used this sample, focusing on T cells expressing NK-cell markers. As that study records: Scientists made TCR beta cDNA using 5'RACE template switching with UMIs. Serological testing identified most of the eight sequenced donors as HCMV-seropositive and one as seronegative. Several experiments employed an anti-gamma-delta TCR antibody to confine sorting to alpha-beta TCR T cells. The leading position in the CD3+CD56-NKG2C+ fraction of several donors also went to these clonotypes.

The clonotype originates from a man aged 50 or older who received an inactivated influenza vaccine. V and J are TRBV20-1 and TRBJ2-7; no clear D. Sequencing was performed on PBMCs from blood, taken on the day of vaccination. CDR3 residues: CSARKQESSYEQYF. CDR3 nucleotide sequence: TGCAGTGCTAGAAAGCAGGAGAGCTCCTACGAGCAGTACTTC.